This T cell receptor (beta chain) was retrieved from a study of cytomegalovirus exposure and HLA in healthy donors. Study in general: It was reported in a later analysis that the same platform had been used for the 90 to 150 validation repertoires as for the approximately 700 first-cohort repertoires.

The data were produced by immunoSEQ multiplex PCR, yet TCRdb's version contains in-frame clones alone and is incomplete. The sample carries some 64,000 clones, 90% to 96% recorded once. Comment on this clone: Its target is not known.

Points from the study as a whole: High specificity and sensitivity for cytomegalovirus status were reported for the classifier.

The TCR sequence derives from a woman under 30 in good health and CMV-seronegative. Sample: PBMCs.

The CDR3 region has the DNA TGTGCCAGTAGTATCGGTGTAGGGACACCCTACAATGAGCAGTTCTTC. The encoded protein is CASSIGVGTPYNEQFF. The rearrangement uses TRBV19 and TRBJ2-1; weak D call: TRBD1 (6 bases). The CDR3 is made up of 16 amino acids. Trimming removed 3 bases from V and 2 bases from J, with 14 bases in between. CDR1 LNHDA and CDR2 SQIVND come from the germline V gene (reference sequence).